Shown below are 23 T cell receptor beta chains from a single sample sequenced in a study of post-analysis software for immune sequencing data. Study outcomes and limitations: TRBV5-6, TRBV5-1 and TRBV20-1 were among four to six TRBV segments more frequent in patients than controls.

Sequencing libraries made from TCR beta cDNA carried unique molecular identifiers. TCRdb fed the PCR reads into MiXCR, producing one record per CDR3 protein. The table shows 750,000 to 950,000 distinct CDR3 sequences, with under 60% occurring only once. These receptors have no known antigen. Sequenced material: blood. These receptors were taken from a girl aged 10-17 years with multiple sclerosis.

V and J are TRBV3-1 and TRBJ2-1; 10 bases map to TRBD2. Germline CDR1 LGHDT, CDR2 YNNKEL (reference sequence). There are 18 residues in the CDR3. Trimming at V came to 2 bases and at J to 4 bases, leaving 11 bases not matched to a gene. CDR3 residues: CASSQIPSRTSGYNEQFF. The CDR3 DNA is TGTGCCAGCAGCCAAATCCCCTCCCGGACTAGCGGATACAATGAGCAGTTCTTC.

This clonotype was picked up many times. This chain links TRBV20-1 with TRBJ2-5; D is ambiguous. This CDR3 is 11 amino acids long. The V end was cut by 1 base, the J end by 1 base, with 1 base between. CDR1 and CDR2 from the germline V gene are DFQATT and SNEGSKA (reference sequence). CDR3 bases: TGCAGTGCTAGAGTCCAAGAGACCCAGTACTTC. This codes for CSARVQETQYF.

This clonotype was found a few times. The chain couples TRBV29-1 to TRBJ2-3; 9 nucleotides match TRBD2. CDR1 is SQVTM and CDR2 is ANQGSEA in the germline V gene. J gave up 3 bases and V 3 bases, and 4 bases lay outside the gene matches. The CDR3 runs 14 residues. CDR3 loop: CSVEGSGSTDTQYF. In DNA form, the CDR3 reads TGCAGCGTTGAGGGTAGCGGGAGTACAGATACGCAGTATTTT.

The V call is TRBV7-6, the J call TRBJ1-2, with D hard to call. Germline lookup yields CDR1 SGHVS and CDR2 FNYEAQ. The CDR3 is made up of 15 amino acids. The V and J ends lost 1 base and 4 bases respectively, with 13 bases between them. CDR3 DNA: TGTGCCAGCAGCTTAGGGTCCCCCGCCTCCTATGGCTACACCTTC. Translation: CASSLGSPASYGYTF.

This chain connects TRBV6-5 to TRBJ2-7; 9 positions match TRBD1. V lost 0 bases and J lost 6; bases outside the gene matches: 9. Germline V gene data show CDR1 as MNHEY and CDR2 as SVGAGI. The CDR3 extends over 16 amino acids. This chain's CDR3 is CASSYSRLGQGSEQYF. The DNA for the CDR3 is TGTGCCAGCAGTTACTCTCGATTGGGACAGGGAAGCGAGCAGTACTTC.

The genes are TRBV5-8 and TRBJ2-1; a possible D gene is TRBD2 (6 bases). The last part of the DNA fits TRBJ2-7 better; the J call may be wrong. The CDR3 runs 15 residues. Germline V gene data show CDR1 as SGHTS and CDR2 as YDEGEE. CDR3 amino acids: CASSLGPAGFYEQYF. The CDR3 DNA sequence: TGTGCCAGCAGCTTGGGTCCAGCGGGTTTTTACGAGCAGTACTTC.

This clonotype turned up a few times. The junction departs from germline at one end; a sequencing error may be responsible. V and J are TRBV19 and TRBJ1-1; TRBD1 might be the D (5 bases). The CDR3 has 13 amino acids. Germline CDR1 reads LNHDA; CDR2 reads SQIVND (reference sequence). The CDR3: CASSYGTLSEVFF. As DNA, the CDR3 is TGTGCCAGTAGTTACGGGACCCTAAGTGAAGTTTTCTTT.

The chain is built from TRBV15 and TRBJ1-2; 7 bases agree with TRBD1. The CDR3 covers 13 residues. Germline V gives CDR1 LNHNV, CDR2 YYDKDF (reference sequence). The V and J ends lost 4 bases and 8 bases, in that order; junction bases with no gene match: 7. The CDR3 nucleotides read TGTGCCACCAGCACCCAGGGGGGCGAGGGCTACACCTTC. This gives the protein CATSTQGGEGYTF.

V gene TRBV7-6 combines with J gene TRBJ2-7, with a weak D call TRBD2 (6 bases). The germline V gene has CDR1 SGHVS and CDR2 FNYEAQ. The V end lost 5 bases, the J end lost 3 bases, and 20 bases lay between the germline ends. This CDR3 contains 16 residues. CDR3 loop: CASSPVEAGLFYEQYF. The CDR3 region has the DNA TGTGCCAGCAGCCCAGTAGAAGCGGGCCTTTTCTACGAGCAGTACTTC.

The chain carries TRBV24-1 and TRBJ2-1, with 11 bases matching TRBD2. The CDR3 runs 17 residues. The germline gives CDR1 KGHDR, CDR2 SFDVKD. The ends lost 7 bases at V and 5 bases at J; junction bases unmatched: 12. In nucleotides, the CDR3 is TGTGCCACCAGCACTGGGAGACTAGCGGGAATCAACAATGAGCAGTTCTTC. Translated, it gives CATSTGRLAGINNEQFF.

This clonotype occurred a few times. The chain uses TRBV6-1 and TRBJ2-7; 8 bases map to TRBD1. Germline V gene data show CDR1 as MNHNS and CDR2 as SASEGT. The CDR3 length is 13 residues. V shed 4 bases, J shed 4 bases, and the junction held 3 bases outside the gene matches. As DNA, the CDR3 is TGTGCCAGCAGTGGGACAGGGAGGTACGAGCAGTACTTC. It yields the protein CASSGTGRYEQYF.

CDR3 protein: CAWATGANSPLHF. Written as DNA, the CDR3 is TGTGCCTGGGCCACAGGGGCGAATTCACCCCTCCACTTT. The gene calls are TRBV30 and TRBJ1-6; 7 bases are shared with TRBD1. CDR1 is GTSNPN, CDR2 SVGIG, per germline (reference sequence). CDR3 size: 13 residues. Losses at the gene ends were 5 bases for V and 7 bases for J; bases not matched to a gene: 5.

Worth noting for this clonotype: One end of the junction varies from germline; a read error may be responsible. The J gene is TRBJ2-4, the V gene TRBV4-2, with D possibly being TRBD2 (6 bases). The V gene's germline CDR1 is LGHNA and CDR2 YNFKEQ. The CDR3 spans 13 residues. The CDR3: CASRRGAKNIQYF. The CDR3 coding sequence is TGTGCCAGCAGGCGGGGAGCCAAGAACATTCAGTACTTC.

The genes are TRBV6-6 and TRBJ1-1; D not certain. The CDR3 totals 16 residues. V was shortened by 6 bases and J by 1 base, with 18 bases between the two germline ends. The germline V gene encodes CDR1 MNHNY and CDR2 SVGAGI (reference sequence). CDR3 sequence reads: CASSATGMSKNTEAFF. The CDR3 nucleotides are TGTGCCAGCAGCGCGACCGGTATGAGTAAGAACACTGAAGCTTTCTTT.

This clonotype was seen just once. The V gene is TRBV5-1, the J gene TRBJ1-2; 12 bases map to TRBD1. Losses at the gene ends were 4 bases for V and 6 bases for J; bases not matched to a gene: 19. There are 19 residues in the CDR3. Germline assignment: CDR1 SGHRS and CDR2 YFSETQ. CDR3 in amino acids: CASSVGTGGFGVQGHGYTF. CDR3 in DNA: TGCGCCAGCAGCGTCGGGACAGGGGGCTTCGGGGTTCAAGGGCATGGCTACACCTTC. Full variable domain (remainder filled in from reference TRBV5-1 and TRBJ1-2): KAGVTQTPRYLIKTRGQQVTLSCSPISGHRSVSWYQQTPGQGLQFLFEYFSETQRNKGNFPGRFSGRQFSNSRSEMNVSTLELGDSALYLCASSVGTGGFGVQGHGYTFGSGTRLTVV.

The gene calls are TRBV29-1 and TRBJ2-4, with 7 bases matching TRBD1. Germline-derived CDR1 and CDR2 are SQVTM and ANQGSEA. This CDR3 has 13 residues. V shed 6 bases, J shed 8 bases, and the junction held 10 bases outside the gene matches. CDR3 sequence reads: CSVADRAMDIQYF. The CDR3 nucleotides read TGCAGCGTGGCAGACAGGGCAATGGACATTCAGTACTTC.

The CDR3 is CASSLQGTLETQYF. The DNA for the CDR3 is TGTGCCAGCAGTTTACAAGGGACTCTGGAGACCCAGTACTTC. This chain connects TRBV27 to TRBJ2-5; TRBD2 is a possible D gene (6 bases). The V and J ends lost 2 bases and 5 bases respectively, with 12 bases between them. The CDR3 length is 14 residues. CDR1 and CDR2 (germline): MNHEY, SMNVEV (reference sequence).

This clonotype was counted only a few times. This chain uses TRBV12-3 or TRBV12-4 with TRBJ1-2; TRBD1 matches at 9 bases. The CDR3 has 16 amino acids. V was pared by 2 bases and J by 6 bases, with 10 bases of the junction left unmatched. The CDR3 reads CASSLRRGTGYDGYTF. The CDR3 coding sequence is TGTGCCAGCAGTTTACGTCGCGGGACAGGGTACGATGGCTACACCTTC.

The chain employs TRBV25-1 and TRBJ2-1; 9 bases line up with TRBD2. This CDR3 is 16 amino acids long. V trimming: 3 bases; J trimming: 2 bases; junction bases outside the gene matches: 5. CDR1 and CDR2 from the germline V gene are MGHDK and SYGVNS. CDR3 sequence: CASSDIAGVPYNEQFF. CDR3 in DNA: TGTGCCAGCAGTGACATAGCGGGAGTCCCCTACAATGAGCAGTTCTTC.

This clonotype has just a few counts. J is TRBJ1-2 and V is TRBV29-1; TRBD1 agrees at 8 bases. J was trimmed by 0 bases and V by 6 bases; bases with no gene match: 24. The CDR3 consists of 20 residues. Germline CDR1 SQVTM, CDR2 ANQGSEA. The CDR3 loop is CSVDKGQGSLPSGANYGYTF. For the CDR3, the DNA is TGCAGCGTCGATAAAGGACAGGGCAGCCTCCCTTCAGGAGCTAACTATGGCTACACCTTC. Based on the CDR3 plus reference TRBV29-1 and TRBJ1-2, the full variable domain is SAVISQKPSRDICQRGTSLTIQCQVDSQVTMMFWYRQQPGQSLTLIATANQGSEATYESGFVIDKFPISRPNLTFSTLTVSNMSPEDSSIYLCSVDKGQGSLPSGANYGYTFGSGTRLTVV.

The chain uses TRBV7-9 and TRBJ2-7; 8 bases match TRBD2. Losses at the gene ends were 3 bases for V and 4 bases for J; bases not matched to a gene: 5. CDR1 and CDR2 from the germline V gene are SEHNR and FQNEAQ (reference sequence). The length of the CDR3 is 14 residues. The CDR3 nucleotides read TGTGCCAGCAGCTTGACTAGCGCGCTGTACGAGCAGTACTTC. As protein: CASSLTSALYEQYF.

In this sample, this clonotype turned up many times. The CDR3 here is CASSPSVGSPGEKLFF. CDR3 in DNA: TGCGCCAGCAGCCCCTCCGTAGGATCCCCTGGCGAAAAACTGTTTTTT. V usage is TRBV4-3 and J usage is TRBJ1-4; D gene ambiguous. CDR1 is LGHNA, CDR2 YSLEER, per germline. V shed 4 bases and J shed 8 bases, with 20 bases lying between them. This CDR3 region has 16 residues.

This clonotype was detected once. The chain joins TRBV4-3 to TRBJ1-2; D unclear. The CDR3 loop spans 14 amino acids. In germline, CDR1 is LGHNA, CDR2 YSLEER. Trimming pared 0 bases from V and 7 bases from J, leaving 12 bases between. CDR3: CASSQESRQSGYTF. The CDR3 nucleotides are TGCGCCAGCAGCCAAGAGTCTCGGCAGAGTGGCTACACCTTC.